Shown below are 11 T cell receptor beta chains from a single sample sequenced in a study of T cell responses to AZD1222 COVID-19 vaccine. Clones were sequenced by immunoSEQ multiplex PCR, and TCRdb holds only the in-frame ones, with some missing. The sample lists some 130,000 clones, 90% to 95% occurring once. The sample here was peripheral blood, taken on day 0 of AZD1222 vaccination. These receptors were taken from an adult in good health.

As DNA, the CDR3 is TGTGCCAGCAGTGCTTGGACAGGGGGCGGCTATGGCTACACCTTC. Protein sequence: CASSAWTGGGYGYTF. The V gene is TRBV25-1, the J gene TRBJ1-2; TRBD1 matches at 11 bases. The CDR3 is made up of 15 amino acids. Germline CDR1 is MGHDK and CDR2 is SYGVNS. V dropped 4 bases and J dropped 4; count of bases not matched to a gene: 5.

The chain uses TRBV6-5 and TRBJ2-3, with 9 positions matching TRBD2. This CDR3 is 13 amino acids long. V shed 6 bases, J shed 6 bases, and the junction held 4 bases outside the gene matches. Germline CDR1 MNHEY, CDR2 SVGAGI. CDR3 DNA sequence: TGTGCCAGCAGCGGGACTAGCTGGGATACGCAGTATTTT. Translated, it gives CASSGTSWDTQYF.

The chain links TRBV28 to TRBJ1-6; D not certain. Germline CDR1 and CDR2: MDHEN and SYDVKM. The length of the CDR3 is 14 residues. V gave up 8 bases and J gave up 4 bases, with 12 bases separating them. CDR3 in amino acids: CASGSGRYNSPLHF. In DNA form, the CDR3 reads TGTGCCAGCGGTTCGGGGAGATATAATTCACCCCTCCACTTT.

This chain connects TRBV7-2 to TRBJ2-2, with D hard to call. V dropped 5 bases and J dropped 4 bases, with 11 bases sitting between them. The CDR3 sequence is 14 residues long. Germline V lookup: CDR1 SGHTA, CDR2 FQGNSA. The CDR3 here is CASSLTKGTGELFF. The CDR3 DNA reads TGTGCCAGCAGCCTTACGAAGGGCACCGGGGAGCTGTTTTTT.

V is TRBV2 and J is TRBJ1-5; 9 nucleotides match TRBD1. V trimming: 6 bases; J trimming: 6 bases; junction bases outside the gene matches: 9. The germline V gene has CDR1 SNHLY and CDR2 FYNNEI. CDR3 length: 15 residues. CDR3 nucleotides: TGTGCCAGCAGGGGAACCGGGACAGGGATTCAGCCCCAGCATTTT. Residues: CASRGTGTGIQPQHF.

The V gene is TRBV5-6, the J gene TRBJ2-1; 8 bases agree with TRBD2. Losses at the gene ends were 1 base for V and 9 bases for J; bases not matched to a gene: 12. The CDR3 has 16 residues. Germline-derived CDR1 and CDR2 are SGHDT and YYEEEE. The CDR3 DNA reads as TGTGCCAGCAGCTTGAGGAGCGGGAGATATGTCACTGAGCAGTTCTTC. It specifies CASSLRSGRYVTEQFF.

The chain uses TRBV4-2 and TRBJ1-2, with 8 bases that match TRBD1. V shed 0 bases, J shed 3 bases, and the junction held 3 bases outside the gene matches. The germline CDR1 and CDR2 sequences are LGHNA and YNFKEQ. The CDR3 has 15 amino acids. DNA for the CDR3: TGTGCCAGCAGCCAAGAGCTGACAGGGGACTATGGCTACACCTTC. Its translation is CASSQELTGDYGYTF.

The V gene is TRBV6-2 or TRBV6-3, the J gene TRBJ2-1, with a tentative D call TRBD2 (6 bases). Trimming removed 2 bases at V and 6 bases at J, with 14 bases between. Germline lookup yields CDR1 MNHEY and CDR2 SVGEGT. The CDR3 contains 15 residues. CDR3 coding DNA: TGTGCCAGCAGTTACGTGAGACTAGTAATCAATGAGCAGTTCTTC. Translated, it gives CASSYVRLVINEQFF.

This sequence joins TRBV5-1 and TRBJ2-5; 7 bases map to TRBD1. The CDR3 contains 12 residues. Germline V gene lookup returns CDR1 SGHRS and CDR2 YFSETQ. With 3 bases clipped from V and 5 bases from J, the junction kept 1 base outside the gene matches. The CDR3 sequence is CASSSQGETQYF. CDR3 DNA: TGCGCCAGCAGCTCACAGGGGGAGACCCAGTACTTC.

This chain joins TRBV9 and TRBJ1-2; 9 bases are shared with TRBD1. Trimming at V came to 0 bases and at J to 8 bases, leaving 5 bases not matched to a gene. The CDR3 contains 14 residues. Germline V gives CDR1 SGDLS, CDR2 YYNGEE. Here the CDR3 DNA reads TGTGCCAGCAGCGTAGGGACAGGGGCGAAAGGCTACACCTTC. Its protein is CASSVGTGAKGYTF.

The chain recombines TRBV27 with TRBJ2-7; TRBD2 aligns across 10 bases. V dropped 0 bases and J dropped 4; count of bases not matched to a gene: 6. Germline V gene lookup returns CDR1 MNHEY and CDR2 SMNVEV (reference sequence). The CDR3 consists of 16 residues. The DNA for the CDR3 is TGTGCCAGCAGTTTATCCCCTAGCGGGAGCAGGTACGAGCAGTACTTC. Its protein product is CASSLSPSGSRYEQYF.